This TCR beta chain was recorded in a study of CD8+ T cells in alopecia areata. The wider study: Patients took tofacitinib for 6 to 18 months, followed by 6 drug-free months. Findings and caveats of the study: Higher clonality was seen in lesional scalp than in normal scalp, especially in alopecia totalis/universalis.

This clone has just a few counts. Its specificity is unknown. It was from PBMCs that CD4+ and CD8+ T cells were sorted. Reverse transcription of extracted RNA yielded cDNA, which provided the sequencing template. The assay was immunoSEQ multiplex PCR, and TCRdb's table has in-frame clones only and misses some. This table has 140,000 to 150,000 clones, roughly 46% appearing once. Germline V gene sequence: CDR1 LNHDA, CDR2 SQIVND (reference sequence). V was trimmed by 7 bases and J by 4 bases, leaving 13 bases between them. The CDR3 is made up of 13 amino acids. The receptor's source is a human donor with alopecia areata. The input for sequencing was CD4+ T cells sorted from blood, taken at week 0. The chain has TRBV19 and TRBJ2-5; D might be TRBD1 (5 bases). The CDR3 loop reads CASTRRQGETQYF. In nucleotides, the CDR3 is TGTGCCAGTACCCGGCGGCAGGGAGAGACCCAGTACTTC.